Each of the 29 T cell receptor beta chains below was sequenced from the same sample in a study of tumor-infiltrating lymphocytes in primary liver carcinoma. Starting from approximately 500 ng of total RNA, TCR beta cDNA was produced with a primer in the constant region. TCR beta libraries came from three nested multiplex PCR rounds using slightly modified ARM-PCR. TRBV1-TRBV30 forward primers paired with a C-beta reverse primer were used in the first two PCR rounds, which ran roughly 9 cycles each. TCRdb re-called the multiplex PCR reads through MiXCR, storing one row per CDR3 protein. The sample consists of about 320,000 distinct CDR3 sequences, approximately 65% of them appearing once. Unsorted whole blood yielded blood RNA, and germline DNA was extracted as well. The sample consisted of peripheral blood. Receptor source: a middle-aged man with primary liver carcinoma and hepatitis B virus infection.

This clonotype was detected ten times or more. V and J are TRBV12-3 or TRBV12-4 and TRBJ1-1; TRBD1 is a possible D gene (5 bases). Trimming cost V 3 bases and J 3 bases, with 14 bases left between them. The CDR3 sequence is 15 residues long. The chain's CDR3 is CASSLGGGWDTEAFF. DNA of the CDR3: TGTGCCAGCAGTTTGGGCGGGGGTTGGGACACTGAAGCTTTCTTT.

This clonotype showed up many times. This CDR3 reads CASSLVGGTGTGEQYF. CDR3 DNA: TGTGCCAGCAGCTTAGTAGGCGGGACAGGGACAGGCGAGCAGTACTTC. V and J are TRBV11-2 and TRBJ2-7; 9 bases fit TRBD1. CDR3 length: 16 residues. The J segment lost 6 bases and the V segment lost 1 base, leaving 10 bases of the junction unmatched. Germline CDR1 and CDR2: SGHAT and FQNNGV.

The rearrangement uses TRBV4-1 and TRBJ1-1, with D possibly matching TRBD1 (5 bases). CDR1 is MGHRA, CDR2 YSYEKL, per germline. CDR3 length: 15 amino acids. V was shortened by 4 bases and J by 6 bases, with 18 bases between the two germline ends. CDR3: CASSPSTMGGAEAFF. The CDR3 region has the DNA TGCGCCAGCAGCCCCTCGACGATGGGGGGGGCTGAAGCTTTCTTT.

With regard to this clonotype: No conserved phenylalanine or tryptophan is present at the end of the CDR3, so a read error is the likely explanation. The V and J genes are TRBV10-3 and TRBJ2-7; 9 bases map to TRBD2. The V gene's germline CDR1 is ENHRY and CDR2 SYGVKD. CDR3 size: 18 residues. After removal of 6 bases from V and 7 bases from J, the junction contained 22 bases not matched to a gene. The CDR3 loop is CAIRAPPGTSLTSGEQYL. For the CDR3, the DNA is TGTGCCATCAGGGCTCCCCCCGGGACTAGCCTTACGTCTGGAGAGCAGTACCTC.

As regards this clonotype: A much larger clone differs from this one at a single base, so this may be a read error. The genes are TRBV6-1 and TRBJ1-2; perhaps TRBD1 as D (6 bases). Per germline, CDR1 MNHNS and CDR2 SASEGT. V was trimmed by 2 bases and J by 8 bases, leaving 18 bases between them. The CDR3 length is 15 residues. CDR3 DNA sequence: TGTGCCAGCAGTGAATACTGGACAGCGGCAACAGGCTACACCTTC. Amino acid sequence: CASSEYWTAATGYTF.

As for this clonotype: With a much larger clone just one base away, this may be a read error. The chain uses TRBV4-2 and TRBJ1-4; 7 bases match TRBD1. Germline assignment: CDR1 LGHNA and CDR2 YNFKEQ. The V segment lost 4 bases and the J segment 6 bases; nucleotides outside the gene matches: 17. The CDR3 loop spans 18 amino acids. CDR3 loop: CASSRQREVGTADEKLFF. Written as DNA, the CDR3 is TGTGCCAGCAGCCGCCAGAGGGAAGTGGGGACAGCGGATGAAAAACTGTTTTTT.

The table lists this clonotype with many counts. The J gene is TRBJ2-1, the V gene TRBV11-2; 7 bases fit TRBD1. V dropped 4 bases and J dropped 4; count of bases not matched to a gene: 7. There are 15 residues in the CDR3. Per the germline V gene, CDR1 is SGHAT and CDR2 is FQNNGV. The CDR3 here is CASSSVQGSYNEQFF. The CDR3 nucleotides read TGTGCCAGCAGCTCCGTACAGGGGTCTTACAATGAGCAGTTCTTC.

This chain links TRBV7-8 with TRBJ1-2; unclear D gene. The germline gives CDR1 SGHVS, CDR2 FQNEAQ. The CDR3 covers 14 residues. V lost 0 bases to trimming and J lost 2 bases, with 7 bases between them. The CDR3 loop is CASSLAERNYGYTF. DNA of the CDR3: TGTGCCAGCAGCTTAGCGGAACGGAACTATGGCTACACCTTC. The whole variable domain, filled in from reference TRBV7-8 and TRBJ1-2, reads GAGVSQSPRYKVAKRGQDVALRCDPISGHVSLFWYQQALGQGPEFLTYFQNEAQLDKSGLPSDRFFAERPEGSVSTLKIQRTQQEDSAVYLCASSLAERNYGYTFGSGTRLTVV.

This clonotype was seen only a few times. The chain carries TRBV25-1 and TRBJ2-3; 12 bases line up with TRBD2. Per germline, CDR1 MGHDK and CDR2 SYGVNS. CDR3 length equals 14 residues. The V gene end was trimmed by 6 bases and the J gene end by 5 bases; junction bases not matched to a gene: 3. Written as DNA, the CDR3 is TGTGCCAGCAGGAGACTAGCGGGAGAAGATACGCAGTATTTT. Translation gives CASRRLAGEDTQYF.

For this clonotype: Just one base apart from a much larger clone, this may be a read error. The gene calls are TRBV6-1 and TRBJ2-5, with a tentative D call TRBD2 (6 bases). This CDR3 is built from 14 residues. Trimming shortened V by 8 bases and J by 6 bases, and 19 bases separated the two germline ends. Per germline, CDR1 MNHNS and CDR2 SASEGT. In nucleotides, the CDR3 is TGTGCCAGCGCCGGGGGAGGAGAGCTGAAGACCCAGTACTTC. Translated, it gives CASAGGGELKTQYF.

For this clonotype: Since the CDR3 does not end with the conserved phenylalanine or tryptophan, this likely comes from a read error. Because the CDR3's place on the DNA is in doubt, the DNA is left out and the CDR3 is given as listed by TCRdb. The gene calls are TRBV11-1 and TRBJ2-1; the table calls TRBD1, which could not be checked here. The germline V gene has CDR1 SGHAT and CDR2 FQDESV (reference sequence). The CDR3 is 12 amino acids long, termini counted. This CDR3 reads CASSPRGDEQFC.

This clonotype has just one count. A read error may explain this, as a much larger clone is one base away. The CDR3 sequence: CAGSSRAANTEAFF. Here the CDR3 DNA reads TGTGCCGGCAGTAGCAGGGCGGCGAACACTGAAGCTTTCTTT. The chain joins TRBV6-1 to TRBJ1-1, with a weak D call TRBD1 (5 bases). From germline, CDR1 is MNHNS and CDR2 SASEGT. The CDR3 totals 14 residues.

This clonotype occurred many times. This rearrangement joins TRBV5-5 to TRBJ1-5; 7 bases map to TRBD1. The V gene end was trimmed by 0 bases and the J gene end by 4 bases; junction bases not matched to a gene: 4. The length of the CDR3 is 15 residues. CDR1 is SGHKS and CDR2 is YYEKEE in the germline V gene (reference sequence). CDR3 loop: CASSLGQGSNQPQHF. Written as DNA, the CDR3 is TGTGCCAGCAGCTTGGGACAGGGAAGTAATCAGCCCCAGCATTTT.

This clonotype has a handful of counts. The chain joins TRBV5-1 to TRBJ2-7, with 9 bases fitting TRBD2. The CDR3 spans 13 residues. The ends lost 4 bases at V and 6 bases at J; junction bases unmatched: 5. The V gene's germline CDR1 is SGHRS and CDR2 YFSETQ. Here the CDR3 reads CASSIGAGGEQYF. DNA of the CDR3: TGCGCCAGCAGCATTGGAGCGGGAGGCGAGCAGTACTTC. Full variable domain (outside the CDR3, taken from reference TRBV5-1 and TRBJ2-7): KAGVTQTPRYLIKTRGQQVTLSCSPISGHRSVSWYQQTPGQGLQFLFEYFSETQRNKGNFPGRFSGRQFSNSRSEMNVSTLELGDSALYLCASSIGAGGEQYFGPGTRLTVT.

Notes on this clonotype: The junction departs from the called germline gene at one end, perhaps through a read error. The V gene is TRBV12-3 or TRBV12-4, the J gene TRBJ2-6, with 9 bases aligning to TRBD1. CDR3 length: 16 residues. This CDR3 is CAGSQQGAAGVNVLTF. In nucleotides, the CDR3 is TGTGCCGGCAGCCAACAGGGGGCGGCTGGGGTCAACGTCCTGACTTTC.

J is TRBJ2-7 and V is TRBV29-1, with unresolved D. Trimming removed 7 bases from V and 7 bases from J, with 14 bases in between. This CDR3 has 11 residues. Per the germline V gene, CDR1 is SQVTM and CDR2 is ANQGSEA. The CDR3 DNA reads as TGCAGCGGGGAATTAGCTTGGGAGCAGTACTTC. Amino acids: CSGELAWEQYF.

Worth noting for this clonotype: Its ends do not fully match the called genes, so a read error is possible. This chain joins TRBV4-2 and TRBJ2-6, with no clear D. CDR1 and CDR2 from the germline V gene are LGHNA and YNFKEQ. The CDR3 sequence is 18 residues long. The CDR3 loop is CASSQETRALIGANVLTF. In DNA form, the CDR3 reads TGTGCTAGCAGCCAAGAAACCCGTGCCTTAATTGGGGCCAACGTCCTGACTTTC.

J is TRBJ1-4 and V is TRBV7-8; D possibly corresponds to TRBD1 (5 bases). Germline CDR1 SGHVS, CDR2 FQNEAQ. The CDR3 totals 15 residues. Trimming shortened V by 10 bases and J by 8 bases, and 23 bases separated the two germline ends. For the CDR3, the DNA is TGTGCCAACAGTACCAATCCAGGGCTTGGGGAAAAACTGTTTTTT. Protein product: CANSTNPGLGEKLFF.

Notes on this clonotype: Since a much larger clone is just one base distant, this may be a read error. The V gene is TRBV29-1, the J gene TRBJ2-7; D remains ambiguous. The germline gives CDR1 SQVTM, CDR2 ANQGSEA. The CDR3 length is 12 residues. CDR3 sequence (DNA): TGCAGCGTTGTAGAGCCGAAGGACGAGGAGTACTTC. It is translated as CSVVEPKDEEYF.

This clonotype came up a few times. The CDR3 does not close with the conserved phenylalanine or tryptophan, likely indicating a read error. The rearrangement joins TRBV6-5 to TRBJ2-3, with TRBD2 matching over 8 bases. The CDR3 runs to 14 residues. The germline CDR1 and CDR2 sequences are MNHEY and SVGAGI. V dropped 6 bases and J dropped 2; count of bases not matched to a gene: 4. CDR3 bases: TGTGCCAGCAGATTAGCGGGGACCACAGATACGCAGTATCTT. The encoded protein is CASRLAGTTDTQYL.

This clonotype has at least ten counts. The genes are TRBV7-8 and TRBJ1-3; TRBD1 matches 7 bases. The length of the CDR3 is 15 residues. Per germline, CDR1 SGHVS and CDR2 FQNEAQ. The V and J ends lost 5 bases and 3 bases, in that order; junction bases with no gene match: 7. The CDR3 spells CASSPDRVGGNTIYF. CDR3 sequence (DNA): TGTGCCAGCAGCCCCGACAGGGTCGGTGGAAACACCATATATTTT.

Points on this clonotype: At one of its ends the junction is not consistent with the germline gene, which may arise from a read error. The rearrangement links TRBV5-6 to TRBJ1-4; weak D call: TRBD1 (6 bases). The CDR3 runs 16 residues. The germline gives CDR1 SGHDT, CDR2 YYEEEE. The CDR3 loop is CASSSGARDGDEKLFF. CDR3 nucleotide sequence: TGTGCCAGTAGCTCGGGGGCAAGGGATGGAGATGAAAAACTGTTTTTT. Full variable domain (rest looked up from reference TRBV5-6 and TRBJ1-4): DAGVTQSPTHLIKTRGQQVTLRCSPKSGHDTVSWYQQALGQGPQFIFQYYEEEERQRGNFPDRFSGHQFPNYSSELNVNALLLGDSALYLCASSSGARDGDEKLFFGSGTQLSVL.

Only one count was recorded for this clonotype. It may be a read error: a sequence one base away is much more abundant. The chain links TRBV12-3 or TRBV12-4 to TRBJ2-2; D perhaps matches TRBD2 (6 bases). This CDR3 is 15 amino acids long. The DNA of the CDR3 is TGTGCCAGCAGCTCCGGGACCAAAAACACCGGGGGGCTGTTTTTT. Translating it yields CASSSGTKNTGGLFF.

Worth noting for this clonotype: The junction departs from germline at one end; a sequencing error may be responsible. The J gene is TRBJ2-1, the V gene TRBV30, with a weak D call TRBD2 (5 bases). The CDR3 totals 12 residues. Germline CDR1 GTSNPN, CDR2 SVGIG (reference sequence). The CDR3 loop reads CAWSVSGIEEFF. For the CDR3, the DNA is TGTGCCTGGAGTGTATCGGGGATTGAGGAGTTCTTC.

A remark on this clonotype: One junction end does not reproduce the germline sequence, and a read error may be involved. The chain carries TRBV7-8 and TRBJ2-1; 7 positions match TRBD2. This CDR3 is 17 amino acids long. The germline V gene has CDR1 SGHVS and CDR2 FQNEAQ. CDR3 loop: CAISRGRGASSADEQFF. The CDR3 DNA follows: TGTGCCATCAGCCGGGGGAGGGGCGCCAGCTCTGCGGATGAGCAGTTCTTC. The whole variable domain, remainder taken from reference TRBV7-8 and TRBJ2-1, is GAGVSQSPRYKVAKRGQDVALRCDPISGHVSLFWYQQALGQGPEFLTYFQNEAQLDKSGLPSDRFFAERPEGSVSTLKIQRTQQEDSAVYLCAISRGRGASSADEQFFGPGTRLTVL.

V and J are TRBV29-1 and TRBJ2-5; D perhaps matches TRBD2 (5 bases). Germline V CDR1 and CDR2: SQVTM, ANQGSEA. CDR3 length: 14 residues. V lost 7 bases, J lost 2 bases, and 17 bases lay in between. CDR3 amino acids: CSASEGHRQETQYF. The CDR3 DNA sequence: TGCAGCGCTTCCGAGGGCCATAGACAAGAGACCCAGTACTTC.

To note about this clonotype: Lacking the conserved final phenylalanine or tryptophan, this CDR3 likely reflects a read error. CDR3 DNA sequence: TGCGCCAGTACCGGGACAGGGGGCGGACTAGTGGCCAATGAGCAGTTCCTC. Its translation: CASTGTGGGLVANEQFL. This chain joins TRBV5-1 and TRBJ2-1; TRBD1 matches 12 bases. The CDR3 consists of 17 residues. Looked up from germline, CDR1 is SGHRS and CDR2 is YFSETQ. The V segment lost 8 bases and the J segment 6 bases; nucleotides outside the gene matches: 15.

Comments on this clonotype: Germline and junction disagree at one end, which may indicate a read error. The rearrangement joins TRBV4-2 to TRBJ2-7; TRBD2 is a possible D gene (6 bases). The CDR3 contains 14 residues. The V gene's germline CDR1 is LGHNA and CDR2 YNFKEQ. The CDR3 nucleotides are TGTACCAGCAGCCAGCGACGGGGGTCCTACGAGCAGTACTTC. It is translated as CTSSQRRGSYEQYF.

As concerns this clonotype: Possible read error: a much larger clone is one base away. The J gene is TRBJ2-6, the V gene TRBV6-2 or TRBV6-3, with D possibly matching TRBD1 (5 bases). This CDR3 is built from 14 residues. The germline gives CDR1 MNHEY, CDR2 SVGEGT. The CDR3 here is CASRRPSGATVLTF. The CDR3 coding sequence is TGTGCCAGCAGGCGGCCTTCTGGGGCCACCGTCCTGACTTTC.